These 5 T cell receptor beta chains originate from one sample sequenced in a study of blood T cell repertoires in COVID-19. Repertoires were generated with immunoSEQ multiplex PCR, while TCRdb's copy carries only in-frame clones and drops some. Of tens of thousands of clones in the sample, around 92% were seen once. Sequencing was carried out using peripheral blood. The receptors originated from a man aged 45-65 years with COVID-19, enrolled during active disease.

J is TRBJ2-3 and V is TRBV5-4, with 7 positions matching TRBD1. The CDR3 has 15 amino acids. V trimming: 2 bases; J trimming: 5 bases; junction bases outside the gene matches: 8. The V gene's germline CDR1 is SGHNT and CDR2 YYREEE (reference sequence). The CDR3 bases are TGTGCCAGCAGCTTCACAGGGGTCCCTGGAGATACGCAGTATTTT. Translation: CASSFTGVPGDTQYF.

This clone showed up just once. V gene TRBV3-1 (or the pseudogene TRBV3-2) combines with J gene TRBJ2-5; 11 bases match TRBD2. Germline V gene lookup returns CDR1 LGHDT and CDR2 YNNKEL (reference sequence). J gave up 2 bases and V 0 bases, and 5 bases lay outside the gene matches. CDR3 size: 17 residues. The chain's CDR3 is CASSQEVVAGGQETQYF. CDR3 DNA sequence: TGTGCCAGCAGCCAAGAGGTCGTAGCGGGGGGGCAAGAGACCCAGTACTTC.

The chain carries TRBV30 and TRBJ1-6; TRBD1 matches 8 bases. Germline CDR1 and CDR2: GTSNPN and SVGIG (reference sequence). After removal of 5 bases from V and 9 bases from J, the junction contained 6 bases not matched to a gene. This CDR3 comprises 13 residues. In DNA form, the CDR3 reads TGTGCCTGGGGGCAGGGGGCGAGTTCACCCCTCCACTTT. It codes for CAWGQGASSPLHF.

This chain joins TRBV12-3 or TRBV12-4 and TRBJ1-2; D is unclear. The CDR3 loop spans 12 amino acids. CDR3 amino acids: CASTRANYGYTF. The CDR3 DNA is TGTGCTTCAACGCGGGCTAACTATGGCTACACCTTC.

The CDR3 sequence is CAWRTGGSGTEAFF. The CDR3 DNA is TGTGCCTGGCGGACAGGGGGCTCGGGGACTGAAGCTTTCTTT. The rearrangement uses TRBV30 and TRBJ1-1; the match to TRBD1 covers 11 bases. V shed 5 bases and J 5 bases; nucleotides not matched to a gene: 7. CDR3 length: 14 amino acids. Looked up from germline, CDR1 is GTSNPN and CDR2 is SVGIG (reference sequence). Filled out from reference TRBV30 and TRBJ1-1, the complete variable domain reads SQTIHQWPATLVQPVGSPLSLECTVEGTSNPNLYWYRQAAGRGLQLLFYSVGIGQISSEVPQNLSASRPQDRQFILSSKKLLLSDSGFYLCAWRTGGSGTEAFFGQGTRLTVV.